This T cell receptor beta chain was captured by sequencing in a study of CXCR3-negative and CXCR3-positive naive CD8 T cells. Background on the study: Sequencing yielded 120 million to 150 million TRB reads, roughly 1.5 +/- 0.3 million per library.

A CD45RO-CCR7+CD27+CD95- phenotype identified naive CD8+ T cells. With regard to this clonotype: Its target is unknown.

The CDR3 totals 11 residues. Germline V gives CDR1 PRHDT, CDR2 FYEKMQ (reference sequence). Each TRB cDNA library was prepared by 5' RACE (with UMI labels). One entry per CDR3 protein, without DNA, is what TCRdb gives after re-calling the 5' RACE reads. Its table records roughly 45,000 distinct CDR3 sequences. Study-level results: Memory, not naive, CXCR3-negative and CXCR3-positive cells differed in TRBV-TRBJ usage.

Sequencing was done on a sample of naive CXCR3- CD8+ T cells from blood. Subset noted: CD45RO-CCR7+CD27+CD95- naive CD8+ T cells lacking CXCR3 (TNR3-). The chain combines TRBV13 with TRBJ2-7. The sequence was collected from a human donor in good health. Some clones in this sample may be carry-over from other donors' samples. This CDR3 reads CASSPSHEQYF.